The next 20 T cell receptor beta chains were all read from a single sample in a study of cytomegalovirus exposure and HLA in healthy donors. Primers: 60 Vbeta forward and 13 Jbeta reverse. Only in-frame clones appear in the TCRdb table, and some are missing; sequencing was by immunoSEQ multiplex PCR. The profile shows 150,000 to 200,000 clones, more than 70% of them singletons. What was sequenced was PBMCs. Receptor source: a woman aged 45-60 years in good health and CMV-seropositive.

The CDR3 here is CASSTSGTSGTFSYEQYF. For the CDR3, the DNA is TGTGCCAGCAGCACCTCCGGGACTAGCGGCACCTTCTCCTACGAGCAGTACTTC. This chain connects TRBV5-4 to TRBJ2-7, with TRBD2 matching over 11 bases. The CDR3 is made up of 18 amino acids. Germline CDR1 reads SGHNT; CDR2 reads YYREEE (reference sequence). With V trimmed by 4 bases and J by 0 bases, 12 bases remained unmatched.

V usage is TRBV30 and J usage is TRBJ2-3; 12 nucleotides line up with TRBD2. The CDR3 has 16 residues. The J segment lost 2 bases and the V segment lost 0 bases, leaving 3 bases of the junction unmatched. Germline V CDR1 and CDR2: GTSNPN, SVGIG (reference sequence). CDR3 amino acids: CAWSVRLAGATDTQYF. The DNA of the CDR3 is TGTGCCTGGAGTGTACGACTAGCGGGGGCCACAGATACGCAGTATTTT.

This rearrangement joins TRBV6-5 to TRBJ2-7; D unclear. The CDR3 contains 12 residues. With 6 bases removed from V and 0 bases from J, the gap between germline ends came to 6 bases. In germline, CDR1 is MNHEY, CDR2 SVGAGI. CDR3 nucleotides: TGTGCCAGCAGGGCCTTCTCCTACGAGCAGTACTTC. Translating gives CASRAFSYEQYF.

The genes are TRBV19 and TRBJ2-7; 7 positions agree with TRBD2. Looked up from germline, CDR1 is LNHDA and CDR2 is SQIVND (reference sequence). The CDR3 is 16 amino acids. V lost 3 bases to trimming and J lost 2 bases; unmatched junction nucleotides: 10. CDR3 region: CASSIRGEGSAYEQYF. DNA for the CDR3: TGTGCCAGTAGTATCCGTGGGGAGGGATCGGCCTACGAGCAGTACTTC.

The CDR3 bases are TGTGCCAGCAGCACCTCGGCGGCTTACGAGCAGTACTTC. This gives the protein CASSTSAAYEQYF. The V gene is TRBV7-2, the J gene TRBJ2-7; no definite D call. This CDR3 spans 13 amino acids. The germline V gene has CDR1 SGHTA and CDR2 FQGNSA. V lost 5 bases, J lost 4 bases, and 12 bases lay in between.

The chain uses TRBV5-4 and TRBJ2-1; the match to TRBD2 covers 7 bases. With 6 bases clipped from V and 10 bases from J, the junction kept 10 bases outside the gene matches. There are 13 residues in the CDR3. Germline values: CDR1 SGHNT, CDR2 YYREEE (reference sequence). CDR3 loop: CASTTTTSREQFF. The DNA of the CDR3 is TGTGCCAGCACCACAACGACTAGCAGGGAGCAGTTCTTC.

This clone appeared a few times. V and J are TRBV4-2 and TRBJ2-2, with 9 nucleotides matching TRBD2. J was trimmed by 4 bases and V by 0 bases; bases with no gene match: 3. Germline V gene lookup returns CDR1 LGHNA and CDR2 YNFKEQ. The CDR3 length is 16 residues. CDR3 region: CASSQEASGVTGELFF. CDR3 DNA: TGTGCCAGCAGCCAAGAGGCTAGCGGGGTCACCGGGGAGCTGTTTTTT.

This chain joins TRBV9 and TRBJ2-5, with 8 bases matching TRBD2. The CDR3 length is 15 residues. Germline V gives CDR1 SGDLS, CDR2 YYNGEE. V trimming: 0 bases; J trimming: 5 bases; junction bases outside the gene matches: 6. The CDR3 spells CASSVAASGGETQYF. CDR3 bases: TGTGCCAGCAGCGTAGCTGCCTCGGGGGGGGAGACCCAGTACTTC.

This clone was seen once. This rearrangement joins TRBV2 to TRBJ1-2, with 9 bases aligning to TRBD1. The CDR3 contains 13 residues. CDR1 SNHLY and CDR2 FYNNEI come from the germline V gene. J was trimmed by 10 bases and V by 4 bases; bases with no gene match: 7. In DNA form, the CDR3 reads TGTGCCAGCAGTGTCTCGAGGACAGGGGTCTACACCTTC. This translates into CASSVSRTGVYTF.

The chain's CDR3 is CATRDGAGSEQYF. The CDR3 nucleotides read TGTGCCACGCGGGACGGCGCAGGTTCCGAGCAGTACTTC. The V gene is TRBV10-3, the J gene TRBJ2-7, with a possible D match to TRBD2 (6 bases). Looked up from germline, CDR1 is ENHRY and CDR2 is SYGVKD. This CDR3 contains 13 residues. V lost 10 bases and J lost 6, with 19 bases in between.

The chain carries TRBV29-1 and TRBJ1-3; D gene ambiguous. Germline loops: CDR1 SQVTM, CDR2 ANQGSEA. V dropped 7 bases and J dropped 1 base, with 8 bases sitting between them. This CDR3 comprises 12 residues. In DNA form, the CDR3 reads TGCAGCGACTTGCGGTCTGGAAACACCATATATTTT. This codes for CSDLRSGNTIYF. The entire variable domain, with the rest obtained from reference TRBV29-1 and TRBJ1-3, is as follows: SAVISQKPSRDICQRGTSLTIQCQVDSQVTMMFWYRQQPGQSLTLIATANQGSEATYESGFVIDKFPISRPNLTFSTLTVSNMSPEDSSIYLCSDLRSGNTIYFGEGSWLTVV.

J is TRBJ2-7 and V is TRBV18; a possible D gene is TRBD1 (5 bases). Germline CDR1 is KGHSH and CDR2 is LQKENI. The CDR3 sequence is 15 residues long. V lost 2 bases and J lost 2, with 13 bases in between. The CDR3 reads CASSPRQHNPYEQYF. CDR3 bases: TGTGCCAGCTCACCAAGACAGCACAATCCCTACGAGCAGTACTTC.

Only one count was recorded for this clone. This chain uses TRBV27 with TRBJ2-7; 8 bases agree with TRBD1. CDR1 is MNHEY, CDR2 SMNVEV, per germline (reference sequence). Trimming removed 2 bases from V and 6 bases from J; junction bases left unmatched: 9. The CDR3 is 15 residues long. Here the CDR3 reads CASSLRRQGATEQYF. DNA of the CDR3: TGTGCCAGCAGTTTAAGGCGGCAGGGGGCGACCGAGCAGTACTTC.

This chain uses TRBV19 with TRBJ1-1, with 9 positions matching TRBD1. Per the germline V gene, CDR1 is LNHDA and CDR2 is SQIVND (reference sequence). With V trimmed by 5 bases and J by 3 bases, 4 bases remained unmatched. CDR3 length equals 14 residues. In nucleotides, the CDR3 is TGTGCCAGTAGTGCCCGGACAGGGGACACTGAAGCTTTCTTT. Translation: CASSARTGDTEAFF.

This chain connects TRBV5-1 to TRBJ2-7; 15 bases align to TRBD2. CDR1 and CDR2 from the germline V gene are SGHRS and YFSETQ. This CDR3 contains 14 residues. J was trimmed by 7 bases and V by 4 bases; bases with no gene match: 3. Here the CDR3 reads CASSLGLAGGEQYF. The DNA for the CDR3 is TGCGCCAGCAGCCTGGGACTAGCGGGAGGTGAGCAGTACTTC. The entire variable domain, with the rest obtained from reference TRBV5-1 and TRBJ2-7, is as follows: KAGVTQTPRYLIKTRGQQVTLSCSPISGHRSVSWYQQTPGQGLQFLFEYFSETQRNKGNFPGRFSGRQFSNSRSEMNVSTLELGDSALYLCASSLGLAGGEQYFGPGTRLTVT.

The rearrangement uses TRBV4-1 and TRBJ1-1, with D uncertain. Germline V gives CDR1 MGHRA, CDR2 YSYEKL. CDR3 length equals 16 residues. Trimming removed 0 bases from V and 3 bases from J, with 14 bases in between. The CDR3 sequence is CASSQDPSERDTEAFF. The CDR3 nucleotides read TGCGCCAGCAGCCAAGACCCCTCGGAGCGGGACACTGAAGCTTTCTTT.

This chain connects TRBV29-1 to TRBJ1-2; 11 nucleotides match TRBD1. This CDR3 region has 12 residues. The germline V gene has CDR1 SQVTM and CDR2 ANQGSEA. The junction had 3 bases not matched to a gene; V was cut back by 6 bases and J by 6 bases. The DNA for the CDR3 is TGCAGCGTGAGGGGACAGGGGGATGGCTACACCTTC. Encoded protein: CSVRGQGDGYTF. Full variable domain (rest looked up from reference TRBV29-1 and TRBJ1-2): SAVISQKPSRDICQRGTSLTIQCQVDSQVTMMFWYRQQPGQSLTLIATANQGSEATYESGFVIDKFPISRPNLTFSTLTVSNMSPEDSSIYLCSVRGQGDGYTFGSGTRLTVV.

The chain employs TRBV5-1 and TRBJ1-4; 12 bases agree with TRBD1. CDR1 is SGHRS, CDR2 YFSETQ, per germline. The CDR3 consists of 16 residues. The junction had 4 bases not matched to a gene; V was cut back by 4 bases and J by 3 bases. DNA for the CDR3: TGCGCCAGCAGCACGGGACAGGGGGCCGCTAATGAAAAACTGTTTTTT. Translating it yields CASSTGQGAANEKLFF.

The chain employs TRBV6-5 and TRBJ1-4; D call uncertain. This CDR3 spans 13 amino acids. From germline, CDR1 is MNHEY and CDR2 SVGAGI. Between the trimmed V and J ends, which lost 6 bases and 4 bases, there was a span of 9 bases. The CDR3 nucleotides are TGTGCCAGCAGCTCCGGACTTAATGAAAAACTGTTTTTT. This sequence encodes CASSSGLNEKLFF.

The chain recombines TRBV10-3 with TRBJ1-3, with 9 bases aligning to TRBD1. Trimming cost V 5 bases and J 4 bases; bases outside gene matches: 0. The CDR3 has 13 residues. Germline CDR1 and CDR2: ENHRY and SYGVKD. The CDR3 loop reads CAISTGGGNTIYF. CDR3 in DNA: TGTGCCATCAGTACAGGGGGCGGAAACACCATATATTTT.